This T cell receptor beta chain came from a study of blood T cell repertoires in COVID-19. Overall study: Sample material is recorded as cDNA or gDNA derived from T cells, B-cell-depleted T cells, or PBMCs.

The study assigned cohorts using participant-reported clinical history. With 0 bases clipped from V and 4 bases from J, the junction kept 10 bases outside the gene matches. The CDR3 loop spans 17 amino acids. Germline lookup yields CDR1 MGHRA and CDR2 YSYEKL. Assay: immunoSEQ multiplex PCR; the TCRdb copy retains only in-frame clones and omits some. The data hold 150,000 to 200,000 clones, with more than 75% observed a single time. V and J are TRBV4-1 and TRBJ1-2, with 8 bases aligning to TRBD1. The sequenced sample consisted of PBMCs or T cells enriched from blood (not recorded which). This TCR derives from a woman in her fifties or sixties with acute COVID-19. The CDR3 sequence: CASSQDPTGGFTYGYTF. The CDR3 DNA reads TGCGCCAGCAGCCAAGATCCCACAGGGGGGTTCACCTATGGCTACACCTTC.